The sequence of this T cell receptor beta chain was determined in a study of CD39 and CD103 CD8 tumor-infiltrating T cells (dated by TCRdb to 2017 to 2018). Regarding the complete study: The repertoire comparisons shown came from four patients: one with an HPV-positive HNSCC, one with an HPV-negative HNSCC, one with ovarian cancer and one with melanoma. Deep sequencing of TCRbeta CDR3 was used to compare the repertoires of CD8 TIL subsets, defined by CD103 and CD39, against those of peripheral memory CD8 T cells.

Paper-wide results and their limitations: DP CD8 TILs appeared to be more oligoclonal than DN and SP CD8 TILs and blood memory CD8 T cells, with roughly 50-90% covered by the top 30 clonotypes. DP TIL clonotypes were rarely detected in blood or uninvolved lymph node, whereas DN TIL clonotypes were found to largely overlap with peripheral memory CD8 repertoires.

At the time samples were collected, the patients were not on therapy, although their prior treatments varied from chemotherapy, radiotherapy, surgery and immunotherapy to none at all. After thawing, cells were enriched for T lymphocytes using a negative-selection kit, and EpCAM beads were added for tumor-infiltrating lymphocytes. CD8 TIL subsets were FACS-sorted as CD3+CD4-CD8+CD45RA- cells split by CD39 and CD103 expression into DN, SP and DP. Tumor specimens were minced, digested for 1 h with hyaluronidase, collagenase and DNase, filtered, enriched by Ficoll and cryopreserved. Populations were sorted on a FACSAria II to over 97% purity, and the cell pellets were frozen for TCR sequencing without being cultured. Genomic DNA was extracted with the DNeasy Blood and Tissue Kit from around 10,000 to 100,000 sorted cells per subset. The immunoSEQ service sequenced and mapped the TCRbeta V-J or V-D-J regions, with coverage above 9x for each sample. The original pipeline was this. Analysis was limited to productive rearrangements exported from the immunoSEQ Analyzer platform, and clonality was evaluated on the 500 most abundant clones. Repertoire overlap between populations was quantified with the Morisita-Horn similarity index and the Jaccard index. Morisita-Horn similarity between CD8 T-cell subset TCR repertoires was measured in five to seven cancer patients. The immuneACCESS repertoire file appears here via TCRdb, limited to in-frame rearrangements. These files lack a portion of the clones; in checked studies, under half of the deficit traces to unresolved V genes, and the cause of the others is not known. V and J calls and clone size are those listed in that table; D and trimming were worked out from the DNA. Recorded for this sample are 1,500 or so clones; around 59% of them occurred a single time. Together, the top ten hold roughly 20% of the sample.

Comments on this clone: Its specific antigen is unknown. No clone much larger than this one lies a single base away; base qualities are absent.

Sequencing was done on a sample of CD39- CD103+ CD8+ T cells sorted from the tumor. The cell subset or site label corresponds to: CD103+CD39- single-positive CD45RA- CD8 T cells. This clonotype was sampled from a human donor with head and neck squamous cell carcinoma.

The nucleotides are TGCGCCAGTCACAGGGGAAAGGCCCCCTACGAGCAGTACTTC. This is translated as CASHRGKAPYEQYF. The rearranged segments are TRBV5-1 and TRBJ2-7, with 7 middle bases fitting TRBD1. The CDR1 and CDR2 encoded by the germline V gene are SGHRS and YFSETQ. Germline trimming: 8 bases from V, 2 bases from J; junction bases outside gene matches: 10. Its CDR3 holds 14 amino acids, cysteine through phenylalanine. Solely the CDR3 DNA is kept, with 42 bases framed from the first base.